This TCR beta chain was documented in a study of identical twins' blood T cells. Study-level information: Some 12 libraries, six alpha and six beta, gave 50 million to 55 million reads.

Six healthy women, forming three identical twin pairs, donated samples. Libraries were made from RNA as TCR cDNA, using a modified protocol. TCRdb reprocessed the 5' RACE reads with MiXCR, giving one entry per CDR3 protein. The data contain fewer than 450,000 distinct CDR3 sequences, over 25% of them singletons. Trimming removed 0 bases from V and 5 bases from J; junction bases left unmatched: 7. Germline assignment: CDR1 SGHKS and CDR2 YYEKEE (reference sequence). This CDR3 spans 15 amino acids. The source material was PBMCs. The chain couples TRBV5-5 to TRBJ1-2; TRBD1 matches 7 bases. The TCR sequence derives from a woman aged 18-49 years in good health. As DNA, the CDR3 is TGTGCCAGCAGCTTGGATCAGGGGGGTTTATATGGCTACACCTTC. Encoded protein: CASSLDQGGLYGYTF.